The entry below gives a single T cell receptor (beta chain) sequence along with its context. The antigen remains undetermined. These data belong to a study of cytomegalovirus exposure and HLA in healthy donors. Study results and limitations: A later analysis reportedly found that, within productive TCRs, an Asian-associated ancestry cluster had fewer N-insertions than the mean observed across the roughly 700 donors.

Vbeta (60) and Jbeta (13) primers were used in the PCR. The data were produced by immunoSEQ multiplex PCR, yet TCRdb's version contains in-frame clones alone and is incomplete. The sample carries a few hundred thousand clones, around 80% recorded once. The germline gives CDR1 SGHRS, CDR2 YFSETQ. V lost 3 bases, J lost 7 bases, and 12 bases stayed unmatched. CDR3 length: 15 amino acids. This TCR derives from a man aged 35-49 years in good health and CMV-seronegative. Sequenced sample: PBMCs. V and J are TRBV5-1 and TRBJ2-7, with TRBD1 matching over 8 bases. CDR3 protein: CASSSSGGSTREQYF. DNA for the CDR3: TGCGCCAGCAGCTCCTCAGGGGGCTCAACTCGGGAGCAGTACTTC.